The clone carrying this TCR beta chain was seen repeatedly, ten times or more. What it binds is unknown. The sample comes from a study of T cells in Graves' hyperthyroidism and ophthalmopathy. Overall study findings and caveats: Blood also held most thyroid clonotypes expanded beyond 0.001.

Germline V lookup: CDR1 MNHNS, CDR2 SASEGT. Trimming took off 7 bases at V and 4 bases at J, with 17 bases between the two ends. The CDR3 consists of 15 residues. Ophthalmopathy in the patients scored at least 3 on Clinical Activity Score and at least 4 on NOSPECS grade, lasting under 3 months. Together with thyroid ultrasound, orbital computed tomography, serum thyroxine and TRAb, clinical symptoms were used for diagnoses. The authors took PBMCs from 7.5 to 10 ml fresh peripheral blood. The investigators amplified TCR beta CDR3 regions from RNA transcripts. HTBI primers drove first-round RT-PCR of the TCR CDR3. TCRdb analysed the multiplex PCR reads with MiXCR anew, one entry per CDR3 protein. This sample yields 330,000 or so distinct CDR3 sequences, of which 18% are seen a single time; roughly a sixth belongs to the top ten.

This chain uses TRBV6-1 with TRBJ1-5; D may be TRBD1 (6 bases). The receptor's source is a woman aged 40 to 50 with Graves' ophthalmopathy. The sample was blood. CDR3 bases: TGTGCCAGCATGGGTGCGGGAGGGGGAAATCAGCCCCAGCATTTT. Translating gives CASMGAGGGNQPQHF.